This T cell receptor (beta chain) emerged from a study of blood T cell repertoires in COVID-19. As for the study in general: Collection of acute and convalescent COVID-19 samples took place in the United States, Italy and Spain. In each case, the material was cDNA or gDNA derived from T cells, B-cell-depleted T cells, or PBMCs.

In its sample, this clone was seen once. As originally analysed: Estimated nucleated cell counts came from reference gene primer amplification. Clones were sequenced by immunoSEQ multiplex PCR, and TCRdb holds only the in-frame ones, with some missing. V and J calls plus clone size are reproduced from that table; the DNA served to infer D and trimming. Of 150,000 to 180,000 clones in the sample, 60% to 85% were seen once. The V gene's germline CDR1 is LGHDT and CDR2 YNNKEL (reference sequence). The CDR3 has 17 residues. The junction had 4 bases not matched to a gene; V was cut back by 1 base and J by 2 bases.

This TCR was sampled from an elderly man with acute or convalescent COVID-19. The sequencing input was peripheral blood. V gene TRBV3-1 (or the pseudogene TRBV3-2) combines with J gene TRBJ2-5; 13 positions agree with TRBD2. CDR3: CASSQGRTSGGQETQYF. CDR3 DNA: TGTGCCAGCAGCCAAGGTAGGACTAGCGGGGGACAAGAGACCCAGTACTTC.